Listed here are 7 T cell receptor beta chains from one sample, sequenced in a study of cytomegalovirus exposure and HLA in healthy donors. Amplification used 60 Vbeta primers and 13 Jbeta primers. Data came from immunoSEQ multiplex PCR; TCRdb stores just in-frame clones and leaves some out. Of 100,000 to 150,000 clones listed, more than 75% are singletons. Sequencing used PBMCs. These receptors were collected from a man younger than 30 in good health and CMV-seronegative.

This clone was observed a single time. V usage is TRBV6-5 and J usage is TRBJ1-1; D is perhaps TRBD1 (5 bases). Deletions cut 8 bases from V and 3 bases from J, with 16 bases between. The CDR3 consists of 14 residues. CDR1 is MNHEY, CDR2 SVGAGI, per germline. This chain's CDR3 is CASWLTGDYTEAFF. DNA for the CDR3: TGTGCCAGCTGGCTGACTGGGGACTACACTGAAGCTTTCTTT.

This clone was seen more than once but under ten times. J is TRBJ2-1 and V is TRBV10-3; perhaps TRBD1 as D (5 bases). The CDR3 has 11 amino acids. Trimming removed 10 bases at V and 7 bases at J, with 11 bases between. The germline V gene has CDR1 ENHRY and CDR2 SYGVKD. As DNA, the CDR3 is TGTGCCACCAGCCAGGGTAATGAGCAGTTCTTC. Encoded protein: CATSQGNEQFF.

This clone was observed a single time. The chain carries TRBV9 and TRBJ1-5, with 7 bases aligning to TRBD1. With 4 bases clipped from V and 5 bases from J, the junction kept 15 bases outside the gene matches. From germline, CDR1 is SGDLS and CDR2 YYNGEE. The CDR3 consists of 17 residues. Here the CDR3 reads CASSWMGGHRGDQPQHF. CDR3 nucleotide sequence: TGTGCCAGCAGCTGGATGGGAGGCCACAGGGGAGATCAGCCCCAGCATTTT.

The gene calls are TRBV25-1 and TRBJ1-1; TRBD1 is a possible D gene (5 bases). Germline values: CDR1 MGHDK, CDR2 SYGVNS. Trimming took 3 bases from V and 3 from J, leaving 17 bases between them. The CDR3 sequence is 16 residues long. The CDR3: CASSDLQRRGDTEAFF. Here the CDR3 DNA reads TGTGCCAGCAGTGACCTGCAGCGTCGGGGGGACACTGAAGCTTTCTTT. Using reference TRBV25-1 and TRBJ1-1 for the parts outside the CDR3, the full variable domain is EADIYQTPRYLVIGTGKKITLECSQTMGHDKMYWYQQDPGMELHLIHYSYGVNSTEKGDLSSESTVSRIRTEHFPLTLESARPSHTSQYLCASSDLQRRGDTEAFFGQGTRLTVV.

The gene calls are TRBV28 and TRBJ1-1; D unresolved. Germline assignment: CDR1 MDHEN and CDR2 SYDVKM. This CDR3 region has 12 residues. Trimming removed 5 bases from V and 11 bases from J, with 15 bases in between. CDR3 region: CASSVVEGYAFF. CDR3 DNA: TGTGCCAGCAGTGTGGTGGAGGGTTACGCTTTCTTT.

This clone was observed a handful of times. The CDR3 loop reads CASSHGTGDEKLFF. In nucleotides, the CDR3 is TGTGCCAGCAGCCACGGGACAGGGGATGAAAAACTGTTTTTT. The rearrangement links TRBV4-2 to TRBJ1-4; 10 bases match TRBD1. CDR1 and CDR2 from the germline V gene are LGHNA and YNFKEQ. V lost 3 bases to trimming and J lost 6 bases; unmatched junction nucleotides: 1. The CDR3 sequence is 14 residues long.

This clone was detected once. This rearrangement joins TRBV5-4 to TRBJ1-1, with a tentative D call TRBD1 (6 bases). The germline V gene has CDR1 SGHNT and CDR2 YYREEE (reference sequence). The CDR3 consists of 12 residues. Trimming removed 10 bases at V and 1 base at J, with 11 bases between. The CDR3: CAYLQGNTEAFF. The CDR3 nucleotides are TGTGCCTATTTACAGGGGAACACTGAAGCTTTCTTT.